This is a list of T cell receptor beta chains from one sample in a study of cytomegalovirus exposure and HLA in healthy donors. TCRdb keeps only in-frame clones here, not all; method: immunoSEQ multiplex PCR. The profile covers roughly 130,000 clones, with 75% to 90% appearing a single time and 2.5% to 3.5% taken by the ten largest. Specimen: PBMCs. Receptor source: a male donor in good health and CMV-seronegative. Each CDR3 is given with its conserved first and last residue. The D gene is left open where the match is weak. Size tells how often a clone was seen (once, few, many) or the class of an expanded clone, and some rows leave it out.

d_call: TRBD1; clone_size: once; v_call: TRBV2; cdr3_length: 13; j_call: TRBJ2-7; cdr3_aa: CASSGTGSYEQYF; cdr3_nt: TGTGCCAGCAGTGGGACAGGTTCCTACGAGCAGTACTTC
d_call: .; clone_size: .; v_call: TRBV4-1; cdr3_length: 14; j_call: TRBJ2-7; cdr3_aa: CASSQVGITYEQYF; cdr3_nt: TGCGCCAGCAGCCAAGTTGGCATAACCTACGAGCAGTACTTC
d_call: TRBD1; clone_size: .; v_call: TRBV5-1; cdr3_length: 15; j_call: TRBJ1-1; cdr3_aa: CASSLAPEGGSEAFF; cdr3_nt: TGCGCCAGCAGCTTGGCCCCCGAAGGGGGCAGTGAAGCTTTCTTT
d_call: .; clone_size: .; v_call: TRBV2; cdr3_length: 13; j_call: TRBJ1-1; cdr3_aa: CASSGLQGVGAFF; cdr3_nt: TGTGCCAGCAGTGGACTACAGGGAGTGGGGGCTTTCTTT
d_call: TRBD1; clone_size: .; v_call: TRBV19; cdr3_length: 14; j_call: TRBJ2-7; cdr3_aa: CASNPGQGFYEQYF; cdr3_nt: TGTGCCAGTAATCCGGGACAGGGATTCTACGAGCAGTACTTC
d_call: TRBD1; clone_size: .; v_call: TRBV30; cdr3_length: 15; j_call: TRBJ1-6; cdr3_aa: CAWSSDRGLDSPLHF; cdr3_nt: TGTGCCTGGAGTTCCGACAGGGGTTTGGATTCACCCCTCCACTTT
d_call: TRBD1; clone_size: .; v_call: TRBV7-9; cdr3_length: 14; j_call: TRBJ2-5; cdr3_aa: CASSLPNRGETQYF; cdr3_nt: TGTGCCAGCAGCTTGCCTAACAGGGGGGAGACCCAGTACTTC
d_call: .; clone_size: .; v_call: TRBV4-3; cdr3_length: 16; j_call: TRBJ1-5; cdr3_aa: CASSQDFGRGDQPQHF; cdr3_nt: TGCGCCAGCAGCCAAGATTTTGGCAGGGGTGATCAGCCCCAGCATTTT
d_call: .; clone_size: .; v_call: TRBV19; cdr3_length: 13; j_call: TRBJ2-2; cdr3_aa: CASWTGNSGELFF; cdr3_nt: TGTGCCAGTTGGACCGGGAATTCCGGGGAGCTGTTTTTT
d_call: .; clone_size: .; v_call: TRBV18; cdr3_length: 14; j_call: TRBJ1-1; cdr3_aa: CASSPQQVNTEAFF; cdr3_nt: TGTGCCAGCTCACCTCAACAGGTGAACACTGAAGCTTTCTTT
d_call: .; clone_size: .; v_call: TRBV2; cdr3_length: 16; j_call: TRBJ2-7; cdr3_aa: CASKGTYFSSSYEQHF; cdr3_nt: TGTGCCAGCAAGGGCACTTACTTTTCTAGCTCCTACGAGCAGCACTTC